This T cell receptor (beta chain) derives from a study of blood T cell repertoires in COVID-19. As for the study in general: Sites in the United States, Italy and Spain provided acute and convalescent COVID-19 samples. Nucleic acid was either cDNA or gDNA, and it came from T cells, B-cell-depleted T cells, or PBMCs.

In the original analysis: It was from reference gene primer amplification that nucleated cell counts were estimated. The assay was immunoSEQ multiplex PCR, and TCRdb's table has in-frame clones only and misses some. V, J and clone size are taken as reported in that table, and D and trimming were inferred from the DNA itself. The repertoire holds approximately 110,000 clones, with 85% as singletons. The length of the CDR3 is 19 residues. CDR1 and CDR2 (germline): MNHEY, SVGEGT. V gave up 2 bases and J gave up 1 base; unmatched junction bases: 11. Sequenced input: peripheral blood. The chain is built from TRBV6-2 or TRBV6-3 and TRBJ1-5; 10 nucleotides match TRBD1. The clonotype originates from a human donor in a cohort sampled during active COVID-19. The CDR3 is CASSYKGGTGVVSNQPQHF. The CDR3 bases are TGTGCCAGCAGTTACAAGGGGGGGACAGGGGTCGTGAGCAATCAGCCCCAGCATTTT.